These 21 T cell receptor beta chains share one sample of origin, sequenced in a study of shared clonotypes between healthy human individuals. Profiled with immunoSEQ multiplex PCR; TCRdb holds only in-frame clones, not every one. The table lists about 560,000 clones, around 78% of them singletons. The sequenced sample consisted of PBMCs. The receptors originated from a woman between 40 and 55 years old in good health. Some clones in this sample may be carry-over from other donors' samples.

V and J are TRBV7-6 and TRBJ2-5; D uncertain. CDR3 size: 13 residues. V shed 5 bases and J shed 4 bases, with 11 bases lying between them. Germline loops: CDR1 SGHVS, CDR2 FNYEAQ. The CDR3 DNA reads TGTGCCAGCAGCATTACCCGGCGAGAGACCCAGTACTTC. Amino acid sequence: CASSITRRETQYF.

Concerning this clone itself: No conserved phenylalanine or tryptophan is present at the end of the CDR3, so a read error is the likely explanation. This sequence joins TRBV6-5 and TRBJ1-3; 7 bases map to TRBD1. Trimming cost V 6 bases and J 2 bases; bases outside gene matches: 7. CDR3 length equals 15 residues. Germline lookup yields CDR1 MNHEY and CDR2 SVGAGI. CDR3 sequence: CASSHRQGTGNTIYL. In DNA, the CDR3 is TGTGCCAGCAGCCACCGACAGGGAACTGGAAACACCATATATCTT.

The chain uses TRBV10-2 and TRBJ2-7, with D unclear. The CDR3 totals 12 residues. Germline V lookup: CDR1 WSHSY, CDR2 SAAADI. V lost 4 bases and J 3 bases, leaving 7 bases between the germline ends. The CDR3 is CASSAQGYEQYF. CDR3 nucleotides: TGCGCCAGCAGTGCACAAGGCTACGAGCAGTACTTC.

The table lists this clone with a few counts. Additional DNA sequences in this sample encode the identical CDR3. The V gene is TRBV18, the J gene TRBJ2-2; weak D call: TRBD2 (6 bases). Germline V gene sequence: CDR1 KGHSH, CDR2 LQKENI. CDR3 length: 16 residues. The V gene lost 2 bases and the J gene lost 0 bases, with 10 bases spanning the gap. The CDR3, as DNA: TGTGCCAGCTCACCAAGGGGAGGAGCGAACACCGGGGAGCTGTTTTTT. Encoded protein: CASSPRGGANTGELFF.

The CDR3 nucleotides read TGCGCCAGCAGCCTCTTGAGACCGAACACCGGGGAGCTGTTTTTT. It specifies CASSLLRPNTGELFF. V usage is TRBV5-1 and J usage is TRBJ2-2; D remains ambiguous. This CDR3 comprises 15 residues. Per germline, CDR1 SGHRS and CDR2 YFSETQ. V lost 4 bases and J lost 0, with 10 bases in between.

J is TRBJ2-2 and V is TRBV27; possibly TRBD2 for D (6 bases). The CDR3 consists of 15 residues. Germline V CDR1 and CDR2: MNHEY, SMNVEV (reference sequence). The V and J ends lost 6 bases and 4 bases respectively, with 15 bases between them. As DNA, the CDR3 is TGTGCCAGCAGACGGTTCACGGGAGTCACCGGGGAGCTGTTTTTT. Its protein product is CASRRFTGVTGELFF.

This chain uses TRBV7-9 with TRBJ2-2, with D possibly TRBD1 on 6 matching bases. Germline CDR1 SEHNR, CDR2 FQNEAQ (reference sequence). This CDR3 spans 14 amino acids. V was clipped by 9 bases and J by 2 bases, with 13 bases between them. CDR3 residues: CASSTGFNTGELFF. The CDR3 bases are TGTGCCAGTTCGACAGGATTTAACACCGGGGAGCTGTTTTTT.

J is TRBJ2-2 and V is TRBV27; unclear D gene. Trimming cost V 2 bases and J 3 bases, with 7 bases left between them. The CDR3 extends over 14 amino acids. The germline CDR1 and CDR2 sequences are MNHEY and SMNVEV (reference sequence). The CDR3 sequence: CASSLADHTGELFF. The DNA of the CDR3 is TGTGCCAGCAGTTTAGCGGATCACACCGGGGAGCTGTTTTTT.

The chain is built from TRBV11-1 and TRBJ2-1; TRBD2 agrees at 8 bases. Germline CDR1 is SGHAT and CDR2 is FQDESV (reference sequence). J lost 4 bases, V lost 11 bases, and 7 bases had no gene match. The CDR3 length is 13 residues. CDR3 residues: CASVLAVYNEQFF. In nucleotides, the CDR3 is TGTGCCTCGGTACTAGCGGTTTACAATGAGCAGTTCTTC.

Concerning this clone itself: Since a much larger clone is just one base distant, this may be a read error. Other DNA sequences in the same sample also yield this CDR3. The CDR3 loop is CASRETSGSSYEQYF. CDR3 sequence (DNA): TGTGCCAGCAGGGAGACTAGCGGGAGCTCCTACGAGCAGTACTTC. V usage is TRBV7-2 and J usage is TRBJ2-7; TRBD2 aligns across 12 bases. Trimming cost V 6 bases and J 0 bases; bases outside gene matches: 3. The CDR3 runs to 15 residues. Looked up from germline, CDR1 is SGHTA and CDR2 is FQGNSA.

In its sample, this clone was seen a few times. The J gene is TRBJ2-1, the V gene TRBV4-2; 7 nucleotides align to TRBD2. The CDR3 is 16 amino acids. Looked up from germline, CDR1 is LGHNA and CDR2 is YNFKEQ. V lost 0 bases, J lost 2 bases, and 4 bases stayed unmatched. The CDR3 DNA reads TGTGCCAGCAGCCAAGACTCAGCGGGACCCTACAATGAGCAGTTCTTC. It is translated as CASSQDSAGPYNEQFF.

The chain joins TRBV11-1 to TRBJ2-3, with 13 positions matching TRBD2. Trimming at V came to 3 bases and at J to 3 bases, leaving 6 bases not matched to a gene. CDR3 length equals 17 residues. CDR1 SGHAT and CDR2 FQDESV come from the germline V gene (reference sequence). The CDR3 DNA reads as TGTGCCAGCAGCTTCGGACTAGCGGGAGAGTTGACAGATACGCAGTATTTT. Encoded protein: CASSFGLAGELTDTQYF.

The V gene is TRBV11-1, the J gene TRBJ2-5; a weak D match, TRBD2 (6 bases). The V gene's germline CDR1 is SGHAT and CDR2 FQDESV (reference sequence). CDR3 length: 14 amino acids. V lost 0 bases and J lost 4, with 9 bases in between. The CDR3 is CASSLALGGETQYF. The DNA for the CDR3 is TGTGCCAGCAGCTTAGCGTTGGGGGGAGAGACCCAGTACTTC.

This clone was observed once. The CDR3 DNA is TGTGCCAGCAGCTTAGCTGGGGCGCGAGACCATGAGCAGTTCTTC. As protein: CASSLAGARDHEQFF. J is TRBJ2-1 and V is TRBV11-2; tentative D call: TRBD1 (5 bases). In germline, CDR1 is SGHAT, CDR2 FQNNGV. The CDR3 consists of 15 residues. Trimming removed 1 base from V and 8 bases from J, with 15 bases in between.

The chain has TRBV19 and TRBJ2-5; unclear D gene. This CDR3 has 13 residues. CDR1 is LNHDA and CDR2 is SQIVND in the germline V gene (reference sequence). V shed 4 bases and J shed 3 bases, with 9 bases lying between them. DNA of the CDR3: TGTGCCAGTAGTAATTGGCAGAAAGAGACCCAGTACTTC. It encodes CASSNWQKETQYF.

The chain carries TRBV7-8 and TRBJ2-5; 7 positions agree with TRBD2. The junction had 0 bases not matched to a gene; V was cut back by 0 bases and J by 2 bases. The CDR3 is made up of 14 amino acids. CDR1 and CDR2 from the germline V gene are SGHVS and FQNEAQ. CDR3 sequence: CASSLAGGQETQYF. DNA of the CDR3: TGTGCCAGCAGCTTAGCGGGAGGGCAAGAGACCCAGTACTTC. Full variable domain (missing parts from reference TRBV7-8 and TRBJ2-5): GAGVSQSPRYKVAKRGQDVALRCDPISGHVSLFWYQQALGQGPEFLTYFQNEAQLDKSGLPSDRFFAERPEGSVSTLKIQRTQQEDSAVYLCASSLAGGQETQYFGPGTRLLVL.

This clone appeared once. The chain uses TRBV28 and TRBJ2-2, with TRBD1 matching over 7 bases. The CDR3 is made up of 15 amino acids. Germline V gene lookup returns CDR1 MDHEN and CDR2 SYDVKM. The V segment lost 6 bases and the J segment 6 bases; nucleotides outside the gene matches: 10. The CDR3: CASREQGWISGELFF. In DNA, the CDR3 is TGTGCCAGCAGAGAACAGGGGTGGATTTCCGGGGAGCTGTTTTTT.

The chain links TRBV27 to TRBJ2-7, with 9 bases identical to TRBD2. The CDR3 runs to 15 residues. The J segment lost 2 bases and the V segment lost 5 bases, leaving 7 bases of the junction unmatched. Germline V lookup: CDR1 MNHEY, CDR2 SMNVEV (reference sequence). Written as DNA, the CDR3 is TGTGCCAGCAGTCCACGGACTAGCGTAGCCTACGAGCAGTACTTC. Translating it yields CASSPRTSVAYEQYF.

CDR3 residues: CASSERSGENTGELFF. The CDR3 DNA is TGTGCCAGCAGTGAACGGTCAGGCGAGAACACCGGGGAGCTGTTTTTT. The chain employs TRBV2 and TRBJ2-2, with no clear D. The CDR3 runs to 16 residues. V dropped 2 bases and J dropped 1 base, with 11 bases sitting between them. The germline V gene encodes CDR1 SNHLY and CDR2 FYNNEI. The full variable domain, in which reference TRBV2 and TRBJ2-2 provide the parts outside the CDR3, is EPEVTQTPSHQVTQMGQEVILRCVPISNHLYFYWYRQILGQKVEFLVSFYNNEISEKSEIFDDQFSVERPDGSNFTLKIRSTKLEDSAMYFCASSERSGENTGELFFGEGSRLTVL.

This clone was seen a handful of times. The V call is TRBV6-4, the J call TRBJ2-7; perhaps TRBD2 as D (5 bases). V lost 3 bases and J 3 bases, leaving 15 bases between the germline ends. The CDR3 consists of 15 residues. CDR1 is MRHNA, CDR2 SNTAGT, per germline. The DNA of the CDR3 is TGTGCCAGCAGTGAAATGACCCGCGGAGGCTACGAGCAGTACTTC. Its protein is CASSEMTRGGYEQYF.

The V gene is TRBV29-1, the J gene TRBJ2-7, with TRBD1 matching over 7 bases. From germline, CDR1 is SQVTM and CDR2 ANQGSEA. This CDR3 has 14 amino acids. V shed 3 bases, J shed 0 bases, and the junction held 5 bases outside the gene matches. CDR3 nucleotide sequence: TGCAGCGTTGAGCAACAGGGGACCTCCTACGAGCAGTACTTC. This sequence encodes CSVEQQGTSYEQYF.